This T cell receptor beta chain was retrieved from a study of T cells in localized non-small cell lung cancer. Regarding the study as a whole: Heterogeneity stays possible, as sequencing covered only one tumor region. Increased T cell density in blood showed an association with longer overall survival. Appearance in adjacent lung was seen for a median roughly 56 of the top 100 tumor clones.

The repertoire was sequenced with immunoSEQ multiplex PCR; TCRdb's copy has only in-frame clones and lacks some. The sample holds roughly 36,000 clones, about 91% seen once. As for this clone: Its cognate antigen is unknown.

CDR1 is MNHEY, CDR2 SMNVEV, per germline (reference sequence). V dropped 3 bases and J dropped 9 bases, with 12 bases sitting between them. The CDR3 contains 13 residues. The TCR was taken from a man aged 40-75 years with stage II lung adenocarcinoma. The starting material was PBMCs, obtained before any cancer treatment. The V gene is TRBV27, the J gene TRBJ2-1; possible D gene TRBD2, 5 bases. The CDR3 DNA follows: TGTGCCAGCAGTTTTAACCAGCGGCTTGAGCAGTTCTTC. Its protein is CASSFNQRLEQFF.